These T cell receptor beta chains were read from a single sample in a study of shared clonotypes between healthy human individuals. Libraries were prepared by immunoSEQ multiplex PCR; TCRdb keeps only in-frame clonotypes and omits some of them. This table holds around 2,000,000 clones, about 95% found once. Material for sequencing was naive CD8+ T cells sorted from blood. The receptors were sampled from a man between 18 and 29 years old in good health. The CDR3 runs from the conserved cysteine through the conserved F or W. The order of the fields is V gene, clone size, J gene, D gene, CDR3 DNA, CDR3 protein. The D gene is left open where the match is weak. Size is omitted from some rows. Given values are once, few, many or a class for expanded clones.

>TRBV10-3|-|TRBJ2-7|TRBD2
TGTGCCATCAGTGAGCCGACTAGCGGGCACCACCGGGAGCAGTACTTC
CAISEPTSGHHREQYF
>TRBV4-3|-|TRBJ1-4|-
TGCGCCAGCAGCCAAGTCCCCGACGGGCAGTTTAATGAAAAACTGTTTTTT
CASSQVPDGQFNEKLFF
>TRBV6-1|-|TRBJ1-1|-
TGTGCCAGCGGATTTAACACTGAAGCTTTCTTT
CASGFNTEAFF
>TRBV19|-|TRBJ1-1|TRBD1
TGTGCCAGTGGTCAGGGGGTGAACACTGAAGCTTTCTTT
CASGQGVNTEAFF
>TRBV5-4|-|TRBJ2-7|-
TGTGCCAGCAGCTTGGCCCCAGGTAATACCTACGAGCAGTACTTC
CASSLAPGNTYEQYF
>TRBV20-1|-|TRBJ2-1|-
TGCAGTGCTCGGTTGGGCAATGAGCAGTTCTTC
CSARLGNEQFF
>TRBV4-3|-|TRBJ1-5|-
TGCGCCAGCAGCCAAGTTTGGAGTAGCAATCAGCCCCAGCATTTT
CASSQVWSSNQPQHF
>TRBV5-4|-|TRBJ1-6|-
TGTGCCAGCAGCTGGGCCGGCAGTACCTATAATTCACCCCTCCACTTT
CASSWAGSTYNSPLHF
>TRBV6-5|-|TRBJ2-1|-
TGTGCCAGCAGTTACGGGCCTGTGGGTGAGCAGTTCTTC
CASSYGPVGEQFF
>TRBV5-1|few|TRBJ2-7|TRBD2
TGCGCCAGCAGCACTAATAGCGGGAGCTTCTACGAGCAGTACTTC
CASSTNSGSFYEQYF
>TRBV6-5|once|TRBJ2-7|-
TGTGCCAGCAGTCCGTCCCGAAACGAGCAGTACTTC
CASSPSRNEQYF
>TRBV6-5|-|TRBJ2-7|-
TGTGCCAGCAGTACCTTCGGGGGTTCCTACGAGCAGTACTTC
CASSTFGGSYEQYF
>TRBV28|-|TRBJ1-4|-
TGTGCCAGCAGTTCCCCCCGGGGGGCTAATGAAAAACTGTTTTTT
CASSSPRGANEKLFF
>TRBV6-6|-|TRBJ1-4|TRBD1
TGTGCCAGCCTAGAGACAGGGCCCGAAAAACTGTTTTTT
CASLETGPEKLFF
>TRBV5-8|-|TRBJ1-4|TRBD1
TGTGCCAGCAGCCCCAACACTCAGGGGGCGCGGGAAAAACTGTTTTTT
CASSPNTQGAREKLFF
>TRBV11-2|-|TRBJ2-1|-
TGTGCCAGCAGCTTAGAGCCCGTCTCCTACAATGAGCAGTTCTTC
CASSLEPVSYNEQFF